Following are 21 T cell receptor beta chains from one sample sequenced in a study of beta chain features in type 1 diabetes. Study results and caveats: For Type 1 diabetes patients, all four CD4+ subsets carried TCRB CDR3s that were moderately but significantly shorter.

Expressed TCRB transcripts were sequenced because the entire RNA isolate underwent reverse transcription. The table came from immunoSEQ multiplex PCR; TCRdb's copy has only in-frame clones and leaves some out. This table has some 350,000 clones, 9.6% appearing once. Which antigens these TCRs recognize remains unknown. Specimen: central memory CD4+ T cells from blood. The receptors originated from a man aged 25 to 40 with type 1 diabetes.

The chain has TRBV18 and TRBJ2-7; 8 nucleotides line up with TRBD2. The V gene's germline CDR1 is KGHSH and CDR2 LQKENI. The CDR3 spans 15 residues. V trimming: 5 bases; J trimming: 6 bases; junction bases outside the gene matches: 12. In DNA, the CDR3 is TGTGCCAGCTCAACGACCGGGACGGGAGGGAGCGAGCAGTACTTC. Protein sequence: CASSTTGTGGSEQYF.

Only a few counts were recorded for this clone. This chain uses TRBV6-1 with TRBJ2-3, with 8 bases identical to TRBD2. With V trimmed by 6 bases and J by 3 bases, 5 bases remained unmatched. Germline V lookup: CDR1 MNHNS, CDR2 SASEGT. The CDR3 totals 14 residues. CDR3 nucleotides: TGTGCCAGCAGAGCGGGAGTTTGGACAGATACGCAGTATTTT. As protein: CASRAGVWTDTQYF.

This clone was detected a few times. CDR3 sequence (DNA): TGTGCCAGCTCCTTCACCGGGGTAGTGGGCACCGGGGAGCTGTTTTTT. Translated, it gives CASSFTGVVGTGELFF. This chain joins TRBV27 and TRBJ2-2; D might be TRBD2 (5 bases). V lost 8 bases and J lost 4, with 20 bases in between. CDR1 and CDR2 from the germline V gene are MNHEY and SMNVEV (reference sequence). This CDR3 comprises 16 residues.

The chain carries TRBV19 and TRBJ2-2, with TRBD1 as a possible D gene (7 bases). The CDR3 is made up of 14 amino acids. V was shortened by 7 bases and J by 5 bases, with 14 bases between the two germline ends. Per the germline V gene, CDR1 is LNHDA and CDR2 is SQIVND (reference sequence). CDR3 amino acids: CASTRTGGTGELFF. CDR3 coding DNA: TGTGCCAGTACACGGACAGGAGGGACCGGGGAGCTGTTTTTT.

The chain uses TRBV5-8 and TRBJ2-2; 7 bases align to TRBD2. V lost 3 bases, J lost 8 bases, and 7 bases stayed unmatched. Germline CDR1 is SGHTS and CDR2 is YDEGEE. The CDR3 covers 14 residues. The CDR3 here is CASSYRLASGELFF. In DNA, the CDR3 is TGTGCCAGCAGCTACAGACTAGCTTCTGGGGAGCTGTTTTTT.

V gene TRBV7-9 combines with J gene TRBJ2-3; D not certain. V was cut by 5 bases and J by 2 bases, with 8 bases left in between. In germline, CDR1 is SEHNR, CDR2 FQNEAQ (reference sequence). The CDR3 runs to 13 residues. In DNA form, the CDR3 reads TGTGCCAGCAGCACATACTCCACAGATACGCAGTATTTT. It encodes CASSTYSTDTQYF.

The chain uses TRBV5-1 and TRBJ2-1; D is perhaps TRBD2 (5 bases). Deletions cut 2 bases from V and 6 bases from J, with 15 bases between. The CDR3 sequence is 15 residues long. From germline, CDR1 is SGHRS and CDR2 YFSETQ. The CDR3 is CASSLADPALNEQFF. In DNA form, the CDR3 reads TGCGCCAGCAGCTTAGCGGACCCGGCCCTCAATGAGCAGTTCTTC.

The table lists this clone with a few counts. This chain uses TRBV6-5 with TRBJ2-7; 8 bases line up with TRBD1. Germline assignment: CDR1 MNHEY and CDR2 SVGAGI. With V trimmed by 2 bases and J by 4 bases, 4 bases remained unmatched. The CDR3 totals 14 residues. Here the CDR3 reads CASSYGRGRYEQYF. The CDR3 DNA reads as TGTGCCAGCAGTTACGGCAGGGGGCGTTACGAGCAGTACTTC.

This clone was observed a few times. The J gene is TRBJ1-2, the V gene TRBV14; D is undetermined. The CDR3 is 13 residues long. Trimming stripped 7 bases from V and 0 bases from J, with 9 bases between. The germline V gene encodes CDR1 SGHDN and CDR2 FVKESK. The CDR3 bases are TGTGCCAGCAAGCGAACCTCTAACTATGGCTACACCTTC. Its protein product is CASKRTSNYGYTF.

This clone has a count of ten or more. The rearrangement links TRBV2 to TRBJ2-5; possibly TRBD2 for D (6 bases). This CDR3 is 13 amino acids long. Germline CDR1 is SNHLY and CDR2 is FYNNEI. Between the trimmed V and J ends, which lost 7 bases and 2 bases, there was a span of 11 bases. CDR3 nucleotides: TGTGCCAGCAAAAGCGGACTACAAGAGACCCAGTACTTC. Translating gives CASKSGLQETQYF.

The genes are TRBV7-3 and TRBJ2-3; D uncertain. This CDR3 has 14 amino acids. Germline CDR1 reads SGHTA; CDR2 reads FQGTGA. V lost 4 bases, J lost 2 bases, and 10 bases lay in between. Here the CDR3 DNA reads TGTGCCAGCAGCTCAACAGTATCCACAGATACGCAGTATTTT. Encoded protein: CASSSTVSTDTQYF.

V and J are TRBV7-2 and TRBJ1-5; D remains unclear. Looked up from germline, CDR1 is SGHTA and CDR2 is FQGNSA. The CDR3 totals 14 residues. V was clipped by 4 bases and J by 5 bases, with 12 bases between them. This CDR3 is CASSSTLGDQPQHF. The CDR3 coding sequence is TGTGCCAGCAGCTCTACTTTGGGCGATCAGCCCCAGCATTTT.

The V gene is TRBV4-2, the J gene TRBJ2-5; D not certain. CDR1 is LGHNA and CDR2 is YNFKEQ in the germline V gene. The CDR3 contains 13 residues. V gave up 3 bases and J gave up 5 bases, with 10 bases separating them. For the CDR3, the DNA is TGTGCCAGCAGCCATTCCGTAAGGGAGACCCAGTACTTC. This translates into CASSHSVRETQYF.

The chain combines TRBV7-9 with TRBJ2-3; maybe TRBD1 (6 bases). Germline-derived CDR1 and CDR2 are SEHNR and FQNEAQ (reference sequence). Trimming took 3 bases from V and 5 from J, leaving 15 bases between them. CDR3 size: 15 residues. The DNA of the CDR3 is TGTGCCAGCAGCTTGGGACAAGGAGGACGAGATACGCAGTATTTT. Protein sequence: CASSLGQGGRDTQYF.

This clone was counted a few times. The chain recombines TRBV18 with TRBJ2-1; TRBD1 is a possible D gene (5 bases). The CDR3 loop spans 13 amino acids. The germline V gene has CDR1 KGHSH and CDR2 LQKENI. The V gene lost 2 bases and the J gene lost 8 bases, with 10 bases spanning the gap. The CDR3 DNA reads as TGTGCCAGCTCACCATTGGGCAGGGATGAGCAGTTCTTC. As protein: CASSPLGRDEQFF.

This clone was seen a few times. The rearrangement uses TRBV11-2 and TRBJ1-1; D unresolved. V was pared by 1 base and J by 10 bases, with 7 bases between. Germline V CDR1 and CDR2: SGHAT, FQNNGV. The length of the CDR3 is 11 residues. The CDR3 region has the DNA TGTGCCAGCAGCTTAGCTGGTGTAGCTTTCTTT. It codes for CASSLAGVAFF.

This sequence joins TRBV5-1 and TRBJ1-4, with D perhaps matching TRBD1 (5 bases). The CDR3 spans 15 residues. V was clipped by 4 bases and J by 6 bases, with 16 bases between them. CDR1 and CDR2 from the germline V gene are SGHRS and YFSETQ. This chain's CDR3 is CASSDSGTMDEKLFF. CDR3 nucleotide sequence: TGCGCCAGCAGCGACTCGGGGACGATGGATGAAAAACTGTTTTTT.

This clone came up a few times. The chain joins TRBV7-9 to TRBJ2-3, with D hard to call. This CDR3 contains 12 residues. The ends were cut back, 6 bases at V and 4 bases at J, with 8 bases in the middle. Germline CDR1 is SEHNR and CDR2 is FQNEAQ (reference sequence). CDR3 amino acids: CASSSPPDTQYF. CDR3 in DNA: TGTGCCAGCAGTTCCCCCCCAGATACGCAGTATTTT.

This clone was seen a few times. This chain links TRBV10-2 with TRBJ2-1, with 10 bases lining up with TRBD2. Germline loops: CDR1 WSHSY, CDR2 SAAADI. J was trimmed by 3 bases and V by 6 bases; bases with no gene match: 11. The CDR3 runs 17 residues. CDR3 residues: CASSNLLRTSGYNEQFF. The CDR3 bases are TGCGCCAGCAGCAACCTCCTGAGGACTAGCGGCTACAATGAGCAGTTCTTC.

This clone has only one observation. J is TRBJ2-7 and V is TRBV27, with a tentative D call TRBD1 (5 bases). The length of the CDR3 is 14 residues. The V gene's germline CDR1 is MNHEY and CDR2 SMNVEV (reference sequence). V was pared by 4 bases and J by 3 bases, with 13 bases between. CDR3 sequence (DNA): TGTGCCAGCAGTTCCCTCCCCCAGGGCTACGAGCAGTACTTC. Translation gives CASSSLPQGYEQYF.

This clone was counted between two and nine times. The junction departs from germline at one end; a sequencing error may be responsible. V gene TRBV4-1 combines with J gene TRBJ2-5; TRBD1 matches 7 bases. In germline, CDR1 is MGHRA, CDR2 YSYEKL. CDR3 size: 15 residues. This CDR3 is CASSLEGQYQETQYF. In DNA, the CDR3 is TGTGCCAGCAGCCTAGAGGGACAGTACCAAGAGACCCAGTACTTC.